This T cell receptor beta chain was captured in a study of shared clonotypes between healthy human individuals. The study, taken as a whole, reports: The sharing of 5% to 6.5% of naive CD4 clonotypes was seen across a few donors.

TCRdb keeps only in-frame clones here, not all; method: immunoSEQ multiplex PCR. Here the sample spans roughly 2 million clones, 95% being singletons. The authors divided CD4+ cells into CD45RA+ naive and CD45RA-negative memory subsets. A word on this clone: Antigen specificity is unknown.

This TCR derives from a young man in good health. The specimen was naive CD4+ T cells sorted from blood. The subset here: CD45RA+ positively selected.

Here the CDR3 reads CASSSDRAPNQPQHF. Written as DNA, the CDR3 is TGTGCCAGCAGTTCGGACAGGGCCCCCAATCAGCCCCAGCATTTT. V usage is TRBV6-6 and J usage is TRBJ1-5; 8 nucleotides align to TRBD1. This CDR3 is built from 15 residues. V gave up 4 bases and J gave up 3 bases; unmatched junction bases: 5. The germline V gene encodes CDR1 MNHNY and CDR2 SVGAGI (reference sequence).